The 24 T cell receptor beta chains below come from one sample, sequenced in a study of T cell repertoires in cytomegalovirus infection. Their recognized antigens are unknown. TCRdb itself ran the reads through MiXCR, one entry per CDR3 protein. Of 350,000 to 400,000 distinct CDR3 sequences listed, roughly a third were seen once; the top ten hold 13%. This specimen consisted of cultured PBMCs, obtained from culture after CMV antigen stimulation. The receptors originated from a human donor in good health (CMV status not recorded). Some clones in this sample may be carry-over from other donors' samples.

This clonotype was seen a few times. This chain connects TRBV4-1 to TRBJ2-1; 8 positions agree with TRBD1. The CDR3 spans 16 residues. V was clipped by 0 bases and J by 2 bases; unmatched bases: 3. Germline V gene data show CDR1 as MGHRA and CDR2 as YSYEKL. The DNA of the CDR3 is TGCGCCAGCAGCCAAGATCCAGGGGGCGCCTACAATGAGCAGTTCTTC. Protein: CASSQDPGGAYNEQFF.

This clonotype appeared a single time. The gene calls are TRBV19 and TRBJ1-2, with D uncertain. The CDR3 has 18 amino acids. V shed 3 bases and J shed 4 bases, with 24 bases lying between them. Germline V CDR1 and CDR2: LNHDA, SQIVND (reference sequence). Written as DNA, the CDR3 is TGTGCCAGTAGTATCGACCAAGGGTCCGGACCGAATGTCTATGGCTACACCTTC. This translates into CASSIDQGSGPNVYGYTF.

In nucleotides, the CDR3 is TGTGCCAGCAGTTCCGCCCTAGCGGGAGTTAACAATGAGCAGTTCTTC. Translated: CASSSALAGVNNEQFF. The rearrangement joins TRBV6-6 to TRBJ2-1; TRBD2 matches 10 bases. V gave up 4 bases and J gave up 5 bases; unmatched junction bases: 8. The CDR3 consists of 16 residues. Germline CDR1 is MNHNY and CDR2 is SVGAGI (reference sequence).

This chain uses TRBV20-1 with TRBJ2-5; 12 bases are shared with TRBD2. CDR3 length: 16 residues. V was pared by 0 bases and J by 4 bases, with 6 bases of the junction left unmatched. CDR1 and CDR2 from the germline V gene are DFQATT and SNEGSKA (reference sequence). In nucleotides, the CDR3 is TGCAGTGCTAGAGAAACTAGCGGGAGGCCTGGAGAGACCCAGTACTTC. Amino acids: CSARETSGRPGETQYF.

This clonotype was picked up a small number of times. This chain uses TRBV7-9 with TRBJ2-1; TRBD2 aligns across 8 bases. Germline V gives CDR1 SEHNR, CDR2 FQNEAQ (reference sequence). The CDR3 is 14 residues long. The J segment lost 8 bases and the V segment lost 5 bases, leaving 8 bases of the junction unmatched. The CDR3 DNA sequence: TGTGCCAGCAGCGAGGCCGGGACTAGTTATGAGCAGTTCTTC. Amino acid sequence: CASSEAGTSYEQFF.

The chain employs TRBV3-1 and TRBJ2-7, with TRBD2 matching 9 bases. The germline gives CDR1 LGHDT, CDR2 YNNKEL (reference sequence). V trimming: 3 bases; J trimming: 3 bases; junction bases outside the gene matches: 3. The CDR3 consists of 14 residues. The CDR3 DNA follows: TGTGCCAGCAGCCACGCGACTAGCGGCTACGAGCAGTACTTC. Its protein is CASSHATSGYEQYF.

This clonotype has only a few counts. The chain recombines TRBV6-1 with TRBJ2-3, with 14 bases lining up with TRBD2. Per the germline V gene, CDR1 is MNHNS and CDR2 is SASEGT. Trimming removed 3 bases from V and 3 bases from J; junction bases left unmatched: 2. The CDR3 is made up of 16 amino acids. The CDR3: CASSDRLAGGTDTQYF. The DNA of the CDR3 is TGTGCCAGCAGTGACCGACTAGCGGGAGGGACAGATACGCAGTATTTT.

This clonotype was seen a few times. The gene calls are TRBV30 and TRBJ1-6; D remains ambiguous. V was cut by 2 bases and J by 11 bases, with 7 bases left in between. Per the germline V gene, CDR1 is GTSNPN and CDR2 is SVGIG (reference sequence). The CDR3 length is 11 residues. CDR3 loop: CAWSNGTPLHF. CDR3 coding DNA: TGTGCCTGGAGTAATGGGACACCCCTCCACTTT.

A few counts support this clonotype. CDR3 bases: TGTGCCAGCAGTGGCCGTTTGAATTCACCCCTCCACTTT. It yields the protein CASSGRLNSPLHF. The chain carries TRBV6-1 and TRBJ1-6; no reliable D call. There are 13 residues in the CDR3. Germline V CDR1 and CDR2: MNHNS, SASEGT. V was trimmed by 4 bases and J by 7 bases, leaving 8 bases between them.

V gene TRBV7-8 combines with J gene TRBJ2-1; D uncertain. V lost 0 bases and J 5 bases, leaving 5 bases between the germline ends. The length of the CDR3 is 13 residues. The V gene's germline CDR1 is SGHVS and CDR2 FQNEAQ. For the CDR3, the DNA is TGTGCCAGCAGCTTAGCAGTGAACAATGAGCAGTTCTTC. Amino acids: CASSLAVNNEQFF.

The chain couples TRBV10-3 to TRBJ1-6; 7 bases map to TRBD1. CDR1 and CDR2 from the germline V gene are ENHRY and SYGVKD. The CDR3 extends over 16 amino acids. With 0 bases clipped from V and 7 bases from J, the junction kept 6 bases outside the gene matches. The CDR3 here is CAISESRDSANSPLHF. CDR3 nucleotide sequence: TGTGCCATCAGTGAGTCGAGGGACAGCGCGAATTCACCCCTCCACTTT.

The V and J genes are TRBV7-9 and TRBJ2-7; D gene uncertain. CDR1 SEHNR and CDR2 FQNEAQ come from the germline V gene (reference sequence). The CDR3 has 14 amino acids. V lost 0 bases and J lost 3, with 9 bases in between. The CDR3 spells CASSLAGQHYEQYF. The CDR3 region has the DNA TGTGCCAGCAGCTTAGCGGGTCAGCACTACGAGCAGTACTTC. Looking up the rest from reference TRBV7-9 and TRBJ2-7 gives the full variable domain: DTGVSQNPRHKITKRGQNVTFRCDPISEHNRLYWYRQTLGQGPEFLTYFQNEAQLEKSRLLSDRFSAERPKGSFSTLEIQRTEQGDSAMYLCASSLAGQHYEQYFGPGTRLTVT.

This clonotype was seen only a few times. The chain is built from TRBV6-2 or TRBV6-3 and TRBJ2-1; possible D gene TRBD2, 6 bases. This CDR3 has 14 residues. The germline V and J ends were trimmed by 0 bases and 4 bases, with 7 bases remaining between them. Germline V gene sequence: CDR1 MNHEY, CDR2 SVGEGT. The CDR3 nucleotides read TGTGCCAGCAGTTACTCCGGGACTTACAATGAGCAGTTCTTC. It translates to CASSYSGTYNEQFF.

Only one count was recorded for this clonotype. V gene TRBV29-1 combines with J gene TRBJ2-1; the match to TRBD2 covers 12 bases. The CDR3 loop spans 16 amino acids. Per germline, CDR1 SQVTM and CDR2 ANQGSEA. Trimming took 1 base from V and 5 from J; bases not matched to a gene: 6. The CDR3 protein is CSVEGGLAGNHNEQFF. The CDR3 DNA reads TGCAGCGTTGAAGGAGGACTAGCGGGGAACCACAATGAGCAGTTCTTC.

The chain uses TRBV27 and TRBJ2-1; TRBD2 matches 9 bases. The ends lost 5 bases at V and 5 bases at J; junction bases unmatched: 4. This CDR3 has 14 residues. The germline V gene has CDR1 MNHEY and CDR2 SMNVEV (reference sequence). The CDR3 is CASSVLAGHNEQFF. The CDR3 nucleotides read TGTGCCAGCAGTGTCCTAGCGGGGCACAATGAGCAGTTCTTC.

This clonotype was observed a handful of times. The V call is TRBV19, the J call TRBJ2-1; 7 bases line up with TRBD2. In germline, CDR1 is LNHDA, CDR2 SQIVND (reference sequence). This CDR3 comprises 13 residues. With V trimmed by 9 bases and J by 4 bases, 6 bases remained unmatched. The CDR3 coding sequence is TGTGCCAGCCGACTAGCTCAGTACAATGAGCAGTTCTTC. It translates to CASRLAQYNEQFF.

In its sample, this clonotype was seen once. The chain links TRBV6-2 or TRBV6-3 to TRBJ2-1; 7 bases are shared with TRBD2. Germline trimming cut 7 bases from V and 5 bases from J; bases unmatched to any gene: 11. CDR3 length equals 15 residues. Per the germline V gene, CDR1 is MNHEY and CDR2 is SVGEGT. In DNA, the CDR3 is TGTGCCAGCATTCCTATGGGGGGGATCGACAATGAGCAGTTCTTC. This codes for CASIPMGGIDNEQFF.

The CDR3 DNA reads as TGTGCCAGCAGTGATCCCGCTAGCGGCTGGTCCGGGGAGCTGTTTTTT. It is translated as CASSDPASGWSGELFF. V gene TRBV6-1 combines with J gene TRBJ2-2; TRBD2 matches at 7 bases. Germline-derived CDR1 and CDR2 are MNHNS and SASEGT. The ends lost 3 bases at V and 6 bases at J; junction bases unmatched: 10. The CDR3 has 16 residues.

In this sample, this clonotype turned up many times. The CDR3 loop reads CAIRTGPPSYEQYF. CDR3 in DNA: TGTGCCATCAGGACAGGGCCACCGTCCTACGAGCAGTACTTC. The rearrangement joins TRBV10-3 to TRBJ2-7, with 7 bases fitting TRBD1. The V gene's germline CDR1 is ENHRY and CDR2 SYGVKD. V was pared by 6 bases and J by 1 base, with 6 bases of the junction left unmatched. The CDR3 length is 14 residues.

This chain joins TRBV6-2 or TRBV6-3 and TRBJ2-1; maybe TRBD2 (5 bases). CDR1 is MNHEY and CDR2 is SVGEGT in the germline V gene. V was trimmed by 0 bases and J by 10 bases, leaving 10 bases between them. The CDR3 runs 13 residues. The CDR3 reads CASSYSGAYEQFF. Written as DNA, the CDR3 is TGTGCCAGCAGTTACTCGGGAGCATACGAGCAGTTCTTC.

The chain couples TRBV12-3 or TRBV12-4 to TRBJ2-3, with D possibly TRBD2 on 5 matching bases. This CDR3 is 16 amino acids long. Trimming took 5 bases from V and 2 from J, leaving 17 bases between them. Here the CDR3 reads CASSPMGGLYTDTQYF. The DNA of the CDR3 is TGTGCCAGCAGTCCCATGGGCGGGCTCTACACAGATACGCAGTATTTT.

Only a few counts were recorded for this clonotype. CDR3 in amino acids: CASSRSRGGQDGYTF. CDR3 coding DNA: TGTGCCAGTAGTAGGTCCAGGGGTGGACAAGATGGCTACACCTTC. The chain recombines TRBV19 with TRBJ1-2; D perhaps matches TRBD1 (6 bases). This CDR3 spans 15 amino acids. CDR1 and CDR2 (germline): LNHDA, SQIVND (reference sequence). Trimming took 4 bases from V and 6 from J, leaving 18 bases between them.

The table lists this clonotype with many counts. The chain uses TRBV29-1 and TRBJ1-1; TRBD1 matches at 9 bases. Per the germline V gene, CDR1 is SQVTM and CDR2 is ANQGSEA. This CDR3 is 13 amino acids long. Trimming cost V 6 bases and J 1 base; bases outside gene matches: 3. The CDR3 DNA follows: TGCAGCGTGGACAGGGGCGGGAACACTGAAGCTTTCTTT. Translated: CSVDRGGNTEAFF.

In this sample, this clonotype turned up a few times. V is TRBV7-2 and J is TRBJ2-3, with 14 positions matching TRBD2. The ends lost 4 bases at V and 0 bases at J; junction bases unmatched: 12. CDR3 length equals 20 residues. Germline V gene sequence: CDR1 SGHTA, CDR2 FQGNSA. CDR3 nucleotides: TGTGCCAGCAGCTGGACTAGCGGGAGGCAAAAACGAATTAGCACAGATACGCAGTATTTT. Translated: CASSWTSGRQKRISTDTQYF.